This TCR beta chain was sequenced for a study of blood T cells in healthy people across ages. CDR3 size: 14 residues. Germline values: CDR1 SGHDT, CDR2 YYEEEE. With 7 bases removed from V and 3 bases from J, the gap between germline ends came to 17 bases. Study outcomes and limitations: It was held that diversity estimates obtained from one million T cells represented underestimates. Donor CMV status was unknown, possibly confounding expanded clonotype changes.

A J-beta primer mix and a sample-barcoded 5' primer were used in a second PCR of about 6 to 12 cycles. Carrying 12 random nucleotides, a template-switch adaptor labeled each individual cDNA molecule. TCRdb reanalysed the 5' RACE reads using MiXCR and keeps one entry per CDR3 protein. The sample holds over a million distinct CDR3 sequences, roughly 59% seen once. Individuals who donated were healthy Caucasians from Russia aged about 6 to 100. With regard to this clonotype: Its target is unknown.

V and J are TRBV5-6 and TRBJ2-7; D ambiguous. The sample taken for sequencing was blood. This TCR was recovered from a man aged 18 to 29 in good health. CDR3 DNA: TGTGCCAGCGGCGTCCGCCAGAGCCTCTACGAGCAGTACTTC. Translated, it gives CASGVRQSLYEQYF.